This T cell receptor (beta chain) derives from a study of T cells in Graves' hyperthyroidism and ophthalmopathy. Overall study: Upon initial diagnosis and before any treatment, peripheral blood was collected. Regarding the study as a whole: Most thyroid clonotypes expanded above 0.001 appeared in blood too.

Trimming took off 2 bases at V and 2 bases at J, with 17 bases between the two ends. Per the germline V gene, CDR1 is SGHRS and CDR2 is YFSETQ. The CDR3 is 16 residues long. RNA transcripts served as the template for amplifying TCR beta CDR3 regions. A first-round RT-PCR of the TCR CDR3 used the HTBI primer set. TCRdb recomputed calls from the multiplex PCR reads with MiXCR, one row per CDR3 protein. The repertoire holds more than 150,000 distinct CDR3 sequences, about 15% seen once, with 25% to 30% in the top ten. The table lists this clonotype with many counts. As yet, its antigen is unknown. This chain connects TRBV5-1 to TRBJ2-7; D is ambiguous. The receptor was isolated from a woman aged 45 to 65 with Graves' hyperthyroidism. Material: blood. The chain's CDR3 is CASSFRATGYTYEQYF. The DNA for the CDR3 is TGCGCCAGCAGCTTTAGGGCGACGGGCTACACCTACGAGCAGTACTTC. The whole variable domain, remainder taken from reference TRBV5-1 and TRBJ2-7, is KAGVTQTPRYLIKTRGQQVTLSCSPISGHRSVSWYQQTPGQGLQFLFEYFSETQRNKGNFPGRFSGRQFSNSRSEMNVSTLELGDSALYLCASSFRATGYTYEQYFGPGTRLTVT.